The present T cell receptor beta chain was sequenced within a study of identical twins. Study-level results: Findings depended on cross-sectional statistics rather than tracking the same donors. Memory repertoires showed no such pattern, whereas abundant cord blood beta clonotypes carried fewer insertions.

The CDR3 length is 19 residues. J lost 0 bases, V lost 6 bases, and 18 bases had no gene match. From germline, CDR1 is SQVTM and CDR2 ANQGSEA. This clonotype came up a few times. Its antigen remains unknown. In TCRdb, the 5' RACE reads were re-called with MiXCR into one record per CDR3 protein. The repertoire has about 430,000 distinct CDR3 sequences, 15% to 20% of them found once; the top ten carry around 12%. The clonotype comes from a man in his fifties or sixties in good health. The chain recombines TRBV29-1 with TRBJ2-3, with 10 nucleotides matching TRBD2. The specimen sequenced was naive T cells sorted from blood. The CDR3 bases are TGCAGCGTCCCAGACTCTCTAGCGGGAGTATACATAAGCACAGATACGCAGTATTTT. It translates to CSVPDSLAGVYISTDTQYF.